What follows are 6 T cell receptor beta chains derived from one specimen sequenced in a study of CD8 T cells in Susac syndrome. An amount of RNA that ranged from about 0.45 to 1 ug was reverse transcribed with random hexamers. Via MiXCR, TCRdb re-called the immunoSEQ multiplex PCR reads, giving one row per CDR3 protein. The data show 150,000 to 190,000 distinct CDR3 sequences, 85% to 95% seen once. Sample: CD4+ T cells from PBMCs. The receptor source for this set is a human donor with Susac syndrome.

The chain employs TRBV12-3 or TRBV12-4 and TRBJ1-2; 11 positions agree with TRBD1. V lost 6 bases to trimming and J lost 6 bases; unmatched junction nucleotides: 12. The CDR3 extends over 16 amino acids. The CDR3 reads CASSPGQGAKADGYTF. The CDR3 bases are TGTGCCAGCAGCCCCGGACAGGGGGCGAAAGCTGATGGCTACACCTTC.

The genes are TRBV9 and TRBJ2-1, with 9 bases fitting TRBD2. Germline values: CDR1 SGDLS, CDR2 YYNGEE. J gave up 6 bases and V 0 bases, and 7 bases lay outside the gene matches. CDR3 length: 16 residues. CDR3 residues: CASSVAVGTSINEQFF. The CDR3 DNA reads as TGTGCCAGCAGCGTAGCAGTCGGGACTAGCATCAATGAGCAGTTCTTC.

The chain carries TRBV15 and TRBJ2-3; 9 bases align to TRBD1. The V gene end was trimmed by 5 bases and the J gene end by 3 bases; junction bases not matched to a gene: 3. In germline, CDR1 is LNHNV, CDR2 YYDKDF (reference sequence). The CDR3 contains 14 residues. This chain's CDR3 is CATSLGQGTDTQYF. The CDR3 DNA follows: TGTGCCACCAGCCTGGGACAGGGAACAGATACGCAGTATTTT.

The chain recombines TRBV6-5 with TRBJ2-3; 11 bases are shared with TRBD2. The CDR3 runs to 15 residues. Germline loops: CDR1 MNHEY, CDR2 SVGAGI. The V and J ends lost 6 bases and 8 bases, in that order; junction bases with no gene match: 10. CDR3 DNA: TGTGCCAGCAGCCCGCTAGCGGGGGGTCCCGGTACGCAGTATTTT. It is translated as CASSPLAGGPGTQYF.

This chain links TRBV12-3 or TRBV12-4 with TRBJ2-6; possibly TRBD1 for D (5 bases). This CDR3 has 15 amino acids. Trimming left V 6 bases short and J 1 base short, with 10 bases between. The CDR3 sequence is CASRSRQSGANVLTF. The CDR3 nucleotides read TGTGCCAGCAGATCGCGACAGTCTGGGGCCAACGTCCTGACTTTC.

The CDR3 spells CASSEGRHGGQPQHF. The CDR3 coding sequence is TGTGCCAGCAGTGAGGGGAGACACGGGGGACAGCCCCAGCATTTT. The gene calls are TRBV2 and TRBJ1-5; tentative D call: TRBD1 (5 bases). Trimming left V 3 bases short and J 7 bases short, with 16 bases between. Germline V gives CDR1 SNHLY, CDR2 FYNNEI. The CDR3 runs to 15 residues.